The 18 T cell receptor beta chains given below trace back to one sample, sequenced in a study of blood T cell repertoires in COVID-19. Assay: immunoSEQ multiplex PCR; the TCRdb copy retains only in-frame clones and omits some. The sample has approximately 300,000 clones, about nine tenths seen once. Source material: PBMCs or T cells enriched from blood (not recorded which). The receptors shown here come from a man between 60 and 70 years old who had recovered from COVID-19.

The V call is TRBV10-3, the J call TRBJ2-5, with 7 bases that match TRBD1. This CDR3 region has 14 residues. The junction had 1 base not matched to a gene; V was cut back by 0 bases and J by 3 bases. CDR1 ENHRY and CDR2 SYGVKD come from the germline V gene. CDR3 region: CAISESGTEETQYF. Here the CDR3 DNA reads TGTGCCATCAGTGAGTCGGGGACAGAAGAGACCCAGTACTTC.

The chain combines TRBV27 with TRBJ2-2; maybe TRBD2 (5 bases). Germline V gene lookup returns CDR1 MNHEY and CDR2 SMNVEV (reference sequence). The germline V and J ends were trimmed by 5 bases and 5 bases, with 9 bases remaining between them. CDR3 length equals 13 residues. CDR3: CASSTTSTGELFF. The CDR3 region has the DNA TGTGCCAGCAGTACCACTAGTACCGGGGAGCTGTTTTTT.

V gene TRBV6-5 combines with J gene TRBJ2-1; 9 bases agree with TRBD2. Germline CDR1 is MNHEY and CDR2 is SVGAGI. With V trimmed by 9 bases and J by 2 bases, 8 bases remained unmatched. The CDR3 contains 15 residues. CDR3 sequence: CASYSGSAPYNEQFF. For the CDR3, the DNA is TGTGCCAGTTATAGCGGGAGCGCTCCCTACAATGAGCAGTTCTTC.

The chain combines TRBV5-1 with TRBJ2-5; 9 bases line up with TRBD1. Germline CDR1 SGHRS, CDR2 YFSETQ. This CDR3 has 16 amino acids. V lost 2 bases to trimming and J lost 5 bases; unmatched junction nucleotides: 10. DNA of the CDR3: TGCGCCAGCAGCTTAGACACAGGGGGCTGGGGGGAGACCCAGTACTTC. It encodes CASSLDTGGWGETQYF.

J is TRBJ1-4 and V is TRBV6-5, with D possibly being TRBD1 (5 bases). The CDR3 extends over 11 amino acids. CDR1 and CDR2 from the germline V gene are MNHEY and SVGAGI. V gave up 5 bases and J gave up 15 bases, with 13 bases separating them. The CDR3 coding sequence is TGTGCCAGCAGTAATGGGGGGTCGTTGTTTTTT. Translating gives CASSNGGSLFF.

The rearrangement joins TRBV28 to TRBJ1-5; 7 bases align to TRBD1. V gave up 6 bases and J gave up 9 bases; unmatched junction bases: 5. This CDR3 comprises 12 residues. From germline, CDR1 is MDHEN and CDR2 SYDVKM. For the CDR3, the DNA is TGTGCCAGCAGCACAGGGGAACGGCCCCAGCATTTT. Protein: CASSTGERPQHF.

The chain employs TRBV7-2 and TRBJ2-5; D is possibly TRBD2 (6 bases). This CDR3 has 14 residues. V lost 5 bases and J lost 4, with 14 bases in between. Germline CDR1 reads SGHTA; CDR2 reads FQGNSA. The CDR3 DNA sequence: TGTGCCAGCAGCCCTGGGACTGCCCGAGAGACCCAGTACTTC. Translation gives CASSPGTARETQYF.

The CDR3 spells CASRQGPYNEQFF. In DNA, the CDR3 is TGTGCCAGTCGACAGGGCCCCTACAATGAGCAGTTCTTC. The chain combines TRBV6-5 with TRBJ2-1, with TRBD1 matching 7 bases. V trimming: 9 bases; J trimming: 2 bases; junction bases outside the gene matches: 4. Per the germline V gene, CDR1 is MNHEY and CDR2 is SVGAGI. The CDR3 is 13 residues long.

V usage is TRBV18 and J usage is TRBJ2-3, with 12 bases aligning to TRBD1. The trim removed 6 bases at V and 5 bases at J, leaving 6 bases unmatched. CDR1 and CDR2 (germline): KGHSH, LQKENI. CDR3 length equals 15 residues. CDR3: CASSPGTGGKDTQYF. The CDR3 DNA follows: TGTGCCAGCTCCCCCGGGACAGGGGGCAAAGATACGCAGTATTTT.

This clone has a single count. This chain connects TRBV7-9 to TRBJ2-7, with 7 bases that match TRBD2. The germline CDR1 and CDR2 sequences are SEHNR and FQNEAQ (reference sequence). The junction had 7 bases not matched to a gene; V was cut back by 1 base and J by 4 bases. The CDR3 is made up of 15 amino acids. The CDR3 loop is CASSLVWEGRYEQYF. The CDR3 DNA is TGTGCCAGCAGCTTAGTGTGGGAGGGAAGGTACGAGCAGTACTTC.

The rearrangement links TRBV7-3 to TRBJ2-1; no definite D call. Germline-derived CDR1 and CDR2 are SGHTA and FQGTGA. The CDR3 is made up of 16 amino acids. V lost 5 bases and J 0 bases, leaving 14 bases between the germline ends. CDR3 region: CASSAQPGSSYNEQFF. The CDR3 bases are TGTGCCAGCAGCGCACAGCCAGGTAGCTCCTACAATGAGCAGTTCTTC.

CDR3 sequence: CASSLGQVKEAFF. DNA of the CDR3: TGCGCCAGCAGCTTGGGGCAGGTTAAAGAAGCTTTCTTT. The chain employs TRBV5-1 and TRBJ1-1; no clear D gene. Germline CDR1 SGHRS, CDR2 YFSETQ. Trimming shortened V by 0 bases and J by 8 bases, and 11 bases separated the two germline ends. CDR3 length: 13 amino acids.

V usage is TRBV7-2 and J usage is TRBJ1-5; no reliable D call. The CDR3 spans 15 residues. The germline V gene has CDR1 SGHTA and CDR2 FQGNSA. V was trimmed by 2 bases and J by 0 bases, leaving 8 bases between them. The CDR3 DNA sequence: TGTGCCAGCAGCTTAACCAGACATAGCAATCAGCCCCAGCATTTT. Amino acid sequence: CASSLTRHSNQPQHF.

The chain joins TRBV5-1 to TRBJ1-2; D unclear. V shed 0 bases and J shed 5 bases, with 11 bases lying between them. The CDR3 length is 14 residues. Germline assignment: CDR1 SGHRS and CDR2 YFSETQ. The CDR3 spells CASSLATGRYGYTF. For the CDR3, the DNA is TGCGCCAGCAGCTTGGCCACCGGGAGATATGGCTACACCTTC.

This clone has a handful of counts. CDR3 region: CAWGRGQGVGQPQHF. CDR3 in DNA: TGTGCCTGGGGAAGGGGACAGGGTGTGGGTCAGCCCCAGCATTTT. V usage is TRBV30 and J usage is TRBJ1-5, with TRBD1 matching 9 bases. The CDR3 totals 15 residues. Per the germline V gene, CDR1 is GTSNPN and CDR2 is SVGIG (reference sequence). J was trimmed by 6 bases and V by 5 bases; bases with no gene match: 11.

This clone was counted once. The J gene is TRBJ2-7, the V gene TRBV12-5; TRBD2 matches at 10 bases. The CDR3 totals 16 residues. CDR1 and CDR2 (germline): LGHNT, FRNRAP. The J segment lost 7 bases and the V segment lost 4 bases, leaving 13 bases of the junction unmatched. The CDR3 sequence is CASGWTSGALAGEQYF. The CDR3 coding sequence is TGTGCTAGTGGTTGGACTAGCGGCGCCCTAGCTGGGGAGCAGTACTTC. Complete variable domain (other parts from reference TRBV12-5 and TRBJ2-7): DARVTQTPRHKVTEMGQEVTMRCQPILGHNTVFWYRQTMMQGLELLAYFRNRAPLDDSGMPKDRFSAEMPDATLATLKIQPSEPRDSAVYFCASGWTSGALAGEQYFGPGTRLTVT.

This chain uses TRBV27 with TRBJ2-7, with 9 bases fitting TRBD2. V lost 5 bases and J lost 3; bases outside the gene matches: 5. The CDR3 spans 14 residues. Germline assignment: CDR1 MNHEY and CDR2 SMNVEV (reference sequence). In DNA form, the CDR3 reads TGTGCCAGCAGTAGGCTAGCGGGACTCTACGAGCAGTACTTC. It codes for CASSRLAGLYEQYF.

The J gene is TRBJ2-5, the V gene TRBV5-6, with 12 bases aligning to TRBD1. The CDR3 runs 18 residues. CDR1 is SGHDT, CDR2 YYEEEE, per germline. The ends lost 0 bases at V and 4 bases at J; junction bases unmatched: 10. The CDR3: CASSLVGGTGGAGETQYF. Here the CDR3 DNA reads TGTGCCAGCAGCTTGGTAGGGGGGACAGGGGGCGCGGGAGAGACCCAGTACTTC. The full variable domain, with the rest looked up from reference TRBV5-6 and TRBJ2-5, is DAGVTQSPTHLIKTRGQQVTLRCSPKSGHDTVSWYQQALGQGPQFIFQYYEEEERQRGNFPDRFSGHQFPNYSSELNVNALLLGDSALYLCASSLVGGTGGAGETQYFGPGTRLLVL.